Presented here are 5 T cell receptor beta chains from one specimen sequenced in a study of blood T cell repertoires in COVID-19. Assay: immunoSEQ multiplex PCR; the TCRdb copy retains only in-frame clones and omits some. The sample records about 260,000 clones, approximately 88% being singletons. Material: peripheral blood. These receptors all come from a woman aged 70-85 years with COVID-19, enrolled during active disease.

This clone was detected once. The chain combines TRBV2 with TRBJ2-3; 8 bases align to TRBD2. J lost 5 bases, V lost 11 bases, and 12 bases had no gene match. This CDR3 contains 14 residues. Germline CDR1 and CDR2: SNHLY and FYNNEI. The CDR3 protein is CAGRGTSFLDTQYF. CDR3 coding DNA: TGTGCCGGTCGCGGGACTAGTTTTTTAGATACGCAGTATTTT.

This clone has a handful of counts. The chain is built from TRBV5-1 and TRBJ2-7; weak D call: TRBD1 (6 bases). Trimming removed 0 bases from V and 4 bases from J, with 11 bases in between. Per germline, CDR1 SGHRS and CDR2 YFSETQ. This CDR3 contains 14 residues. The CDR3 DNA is TGCGCCAGCAGCTTGGAAGGGACACTATACGAGCAGTACTTC. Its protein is CASSLEGTLYEQYF.

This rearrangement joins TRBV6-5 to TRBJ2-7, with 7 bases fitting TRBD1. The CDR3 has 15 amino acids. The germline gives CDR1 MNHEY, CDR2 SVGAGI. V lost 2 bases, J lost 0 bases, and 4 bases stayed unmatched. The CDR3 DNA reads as TGTGCCAGCAGTTACCAGGGGGACATCTCCTACGAGCAGTACTTC. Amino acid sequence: CASSYQGDISYEQYF.

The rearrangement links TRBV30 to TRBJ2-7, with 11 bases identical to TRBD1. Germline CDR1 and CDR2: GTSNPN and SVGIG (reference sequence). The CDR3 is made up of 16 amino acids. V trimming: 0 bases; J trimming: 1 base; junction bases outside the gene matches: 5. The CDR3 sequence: CAWSVVGTGGSYEQYF. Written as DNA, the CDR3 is TGTGCCTGGAGTGTTGTTGGGACAGGGGGTTCCTACGAGCAGTACTTC.

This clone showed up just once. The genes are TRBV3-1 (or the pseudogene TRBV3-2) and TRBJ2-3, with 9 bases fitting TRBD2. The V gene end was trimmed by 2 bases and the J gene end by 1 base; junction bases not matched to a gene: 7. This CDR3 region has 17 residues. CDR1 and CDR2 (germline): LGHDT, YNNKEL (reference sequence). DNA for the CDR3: TGTGCCAGCAGCCAACTCCAAGGCGGGAGGGGCACAGATACGCAGTATTTT. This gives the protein CASSQLQGGRGTDTQYF.